A selection of T cell receptor beta chains follows, all from one sample in a study of early T cells in non-severe SARS-CoV-2 infection. TCRdb re-called the 5' RACE reads through MiXCR, storing one row per CDR3 protein. This sample has tens of thousands of distinct CDR3 sequences, with approximately 6.1% found just once. The specimen comprised whole blood, sampled at baseline. All receptors come from an adult who was a healthcare worker with PCR-confirmed SARS-CoV-2 infection or an uninfected control (not recorded which). Both conserved end residues are part of each CDR3. A D gene is named only where the DNA matches it firmly. Clone size is stated in some rows and not others, as once, few, many or a class when expanded.

>TRBV7-9|-|many|TRBJ1-2
CASSPLTQQNYGYTF
TGTGCCAGCAGCCCCCTAACACAGCAAAACTATGGCTACACCTTC
>TRBV4-3|TRBD1|many|TRBJ1-1
CASSPGQGALLNTEAFF
TGCGCCAGCAGCCCTGGACAGGGGGCCTTATTGAACACTGAAGCTTTCTTT
>TRBV4-2|-|once|TRBJ2-1
CASSQEGNGREQFF
TGTGCCAGCAGCCAAGAGGGTAACGGGAGAGAGCAGTTCTTC
>TRBV27|-|many|TRBJ2-6
CASSITGNSGANVLTF
TGTGCCAGCAGTATCACAGGAAACTCTGGGGCCAACGTCCTGACTTTC
>TRBV11-2|-|-|TRBJ2-3
CASSSNRGDTQYF
TGTGCCAGCAGCTCCAATCGGGGAGATACGCAGTATTTT
>TRBV6-2/TRBV6-3|TRBD2|many|TRBJ2-3
CASSRSGSRADTQYF
TGTGCCAGCAGCCGTAGCGGGAGCCGGGCAGATACGCAGTATTTT
>TRBV5-1|TRBD1|many|TRBJ2-7
CASSFAGQGTGEQYF
TGCGCCAGCAGCTTTGCGGGACAGGGAACGGGCGAGCAGTACTTC
>TRBV7-2|-|many|TRBJ2-7
CASSLVIRPPSTYEQYF
TGTGCCAGCAGCTTAGTGATTAGGCCACCCAGTACCTACGAGCAGTACTTC
>TRBV27|-|many|TRBJ2-1
CASSLSRGNEQFF
TGTGCCAGCAGTTTAAGTCGGGGCAATGAGCAGTTCTTC
>TRBV7-8|TRBD2|many|TRBJ2-7
CATSSGRPEQYF
TGTGCCACCTCTAGCGGGAGACCCGAGCAGTACTTC
>TRBV27|-|many|TRBJ2-5
CASRRGSETQYF
TGTGCCAGCAGGCGGGGATCGGAGACCCAGTACTTC
>TRBV11-2|TRBD1|-|TRBJ2-3
CASSPRGTGVDTQYF
TGTGCCAGCAGCCCGCGGGGGACAGGGGTAGATACGCAGTATTTT
>TRBV20-1|-|many|TRBJ1-2
CSARDRSRDPNYGYTF
TGCAGTGCTAGAGATCGTAGCAGGGACCCCAACTATGGCTACACCTTC
>TRBV29-1|TRBD2|many|TRBJ2-7
CSVGGGTAPREQYF
TGCAGCGTTGGGGGGGGAACGGCCCCCCGGGAGCAGTACTTC
>TRBV28|TRBD1|many|TRBJ2-1
CASSQRQGVNEQFF
TGTGCCAGCAGCCAGAGACAGGGGGTCAATGAGCAGTTCTTC
>TRBV5-1|-|few|TRBJ1-2
CASSLDGQNYGYTF
TGCGCCAGCAGCTTAGATGGACAGAACTATGGCTACACCTTC
>TRBV28|TRBD1|many|TRBJ1-4
CASSLLPPGQYNEKLFF
TGTGCCAGCAGTTTATTGCCACCGGGACAGTATAATGAAAAACTGTTTTTT
>TRBV20-1|-|few|TRBJ1-5
CSASIGTLKGNQPQHF
TGCAGTGCTAGTATCGGGACCTTAAAGGGCAATCAGCCCCAGCATTTT
>TRBV2|TRBD2|many|TRBJ2-1
CASSSSGIGEQFF
TGTGCCAGCAGCTCTAGCGGGATAGGTGAGCAGTTCTTC
>TRBV6-2/TRBV6-3|TRBD1|-|TRBJ2-7
CASSYGRGPAYEQYF
TGTGCCAGCAGTTACGGCAGGGGGCCCGCCTACGAGCAGTACTTC
>TRBV29-1|-|few|TRBJ1-5
CSVRVSLNQPQHF
TGCAGCGTTAGAGTCAGCCTCAATCAGCCCCAGCATTTT
>TRBV12-3/TRBV12-4|TRBD2|many|TRBJ2-3
CASSSGRYSDTQYF
TGTGCCAGCAGTAGCGGGAGGTATTCAGATACGCAGTATTTT
>TRBV27|-|many|TRBJ2-5
CASKSGTRVTWQETQYF
TGTGCCAGCAAGTCAGGGACAAGGGTTACTTGGCAAGAGACCCAGTACTTC
>TRBV19|-|few|TRBJ1-5
CASSPSGRGGQPQHF
TGTGCCAGTAGCCCGTCGGGCAGGGGCGGTCAGCCCCAGCATTTT
>TRBV20-1|-|many|TRBJ2-7
CSAKPDTAYEQYF
TGCAGTGCTAAGCCGGACACGGCCTACGAGCAGTACTTC
>TRBV9|-|many|TRBJ2-7
CASSVDDTRSYEQYF
TGTGCCAGCAGCGTGGACGATACGAGATCTTACGAGCAGTACTTC
>TRBV28|-|many|TRBJ1-6
CASSTSPNNSPLHF
TGTGCCAGCAGCACCAGCCCTAATAATTCACCCCTCCACTTT